The next 14 T cell receptor delta chains were all read from a single sample in a study of γδ T cells in repeated Plasmodium falciparum infection. TCRdb reanalysed the multiplex PCR reads with CATT. The profile shows 40,000 to 55,000 delta-chain clones, more than 1.5% of them singletons. Gammadelta T cells were flow-sorted from PBMC into Vgamma9/Vdelta2+ and Vdelta2-negative populations for bulk analysis. What was sequenced was gamma-delta T cells from blood. These receptors were obtained from a pool of human donors (malaria-infected and uninfected, not separated).

Ten or more counts support this clone. The same CDR3 also results from other DNA sequences found in this sample. The J gene is TRDJ1, the V gene TRDV2; 8 nucleotides align to TRDD3. V dropped 3 bases and J dropped 0; count of bases not matched to a gene: 5. This CDR3 spans 15 amino acids. Germline V CDR1 and CDR2: GEAIGNYY, EKD. CDR3 bases: TGTGCCTGTGACCCACTACTGGGGGACACCGATAAACTCATCTTT. Translated: CACDPLLGDTDKLIF.

In the case of this clone: A far larger clone is a single base away, which makes a read error likely. Other nucleotide sequences in the sample specify the same CDR3. The chain joins TRDV1 to TRDJ1; 13 bases line up with TRDD3. No J segment appears in TCRdb, so it was assigned here by matching the sequence to germline. The CDR3 loop spans 21 amino acids. CDR1 TSWWSYY and CDR2 QGS come from the germline V gene. Trimming removed 3 bases from V and 0 bases from J; junction bases left unmatched: 16. The CDR3 DNA follows: TGTGCTCTTGGGGACTCCTTGCTAAGCGTACTGGGGGATACGGACACCGATAAACTCATCTTT. Protein product: CALGDSLLSVLGDTDTDKLIF.

Details on this clone: This likely stems from a read error, as it lies one base from a far larger clone. The same CDR3 arises from other DNA sequences in this sample as well. This chain uses TRDV1 with TRDJ1; D is tentatively TRDD2 or TRDD3 (8 bases each). Germline matching of the DNA provided the J gene here, since TCRdb leaves it blank. The CDR3 is 23 amino acids. With 4 bases removed from V and 1 base from J, the gap between germline ends came to 37 bases. Germline V CDR1 and CDR2: TSWWSYY, QGS. The CDR3 protein is CALGVDVFLPGGYAGIGTDKLIF. CDR3 coding DNA: TGTGCTCTTGGGGTTGACGTCTTCCTACCGGGGGGATATGCGGGCATCGGCACCGATAAACTCATCTTT.

This clone was picked up many times. TCRdb records a much larger clone's protein for this DNA, with a difference at residue 11 that likely arises from a read error; the protein given is the translation of the DNA. This sequence joins TRAV38-2/DV8 and TRDJ1; weak D call: TRDD3 (5 bases). Germline lookup yields CDR1 TSESDYY and CDR2 QEAYKQQN. V lost 0 bases and J lost 2, with 23 bases in between. The CDR3 has 19 amino acids. Here the CDR3 reads CAYRSAPRGGRGKTDKLIF. The DNA for the CDR3 is TGTGCTTATAGGAGCGCCCCCCGGGGTGGACGGGGAAAGACCGATAAACTCATCTTT.

In the case of this clone: TCRdb has a much larger clone's protein, which differs at residue 15 from the translation of this DNA, likely because of a read error; what is shown is the protein translated from the DNA. The J gene is TRDJ1, the V gene TRDV2; TRDD3 agrees at 12 bases. TCRdb gives no J gene; it was assigned here by matching the DNA to germline. J gave up 5 bases and V 5 bases, and 23 bases lay outside the gene matches. Per the germline V gene, CDR1 is GEAIGNYY and CDR2 is EKD. The CDR3 is 20 residues long. The CDR3 coding sequence is TGTGCCTGTGGAGGGGGTCTGTACTGGGGGATACAAGGTCCGACTGATAAACTCATCTTT. Its translation is CACGGGLYWGIQGPTDKLIF.

This clone was detected a few times. A single base is all that separates this from a far larger clone, so a read error is likely. Other DNA variants within this sample encode the same CDR3. This rearrangement joins TRDV1 to TRDJ1, with 10 positions matching TRDD3. Germline V gene sequence: CDR1 TSWWSYY, CDR2 QGS. Trimming took 0 bases from V and 2 from J; bases not matched to a gene: 27. The CDR3 spans 24 residues. This chain's CDR3 is CALGELEWVIPLYWGIPYTDKLIF. In DNA, the CDR3 is TGTGCTCTTGGGGAACTAGAGTGGGTTATTCCCCTATACTGGGGGATCCCGTATACCGATAAACTCATCTTT.

As to this clone: Translating this DNA gives a protein that differs at residue 6 from the TCRdb one, which belongs to a much larger clone; a read error is likely, and the protein shown is this translation. The rearrangement uses TRDV1 and TRDJ1; 9 positions agree with TRDD3. Because TCRdb records no J gene, it was assigned here through a match of the DNA to germline. The CDR3 loop spans 21 amino acids. V gave up 5 bases and J gave up 0 bases; unmatched junction bases: 22. Germline CDR1 is TSWWSYY and CDR2 is QGS. This CDR3 is CALGPLLRPRLGDPYTDKLIF. DNA for the CDR3: TGTGCTCTTGGGCCCCTCCTACGTCCCCGACTGGGGGACCCGTACACCGATAAACTCATCTTT.

Turning to this clone: TCRdb's listed protein matches a much larger clone and diverges from this DNA's translation at residue 16, likely through a read error; the protein shown comes from the DNA. This rearrangement joins TRDV3 to TRDJ1; 8 nucleotides match TRDD3. No J gene was available from TCRdb, and it was assigned here by a germline match of the DNA. The CDR3 loop spans 20 amino acids. The germline gives CDR1 TVYSNPD, CDR2 GDNSRS (reference sequence). The CDR3 reads CAFSPPTLTGGRPYTNKLIF. The CDR3 DNA sequence: TGTGCCTTTAGTCCTCCTACCTTGACTGGGGGTAGACCGTACACCAATAAACTCATCTTT.

In this sample, this clone turned up a few times. The protein recorded in TCRdb matches a much larger clone and deviates from this DNA's translation at residue 3, suggesting a read error; the protein here is obtained by translating the DNA. The chain recombines TRDV2 with TRDJ1, with 7 bases matching TRDD3. Germline matching of the DNA provided the J gene here, since TCRdb leaves it blank. There are 14 residues in the CDR3. Germline-derived CDR1 and CDR2 are GEAIGNYY and EKD. This CDR3 reads CAFDSLGTTDKLIF. In nucleotides, the CDR3 is TGTGCCTTTGACTCACTGGGGACTACCGATAAACTCATCTTT.

Turning to this clone: This likely stems from a read error, as it lies one base from a far larger clone. This same CDR3 is encoded by further DNA sequences in the sample. The V gene is TRDV1, the J gene TRDJ1, with 13 bases fitting TRDD3. The J gene is absent in TCRdb and was assigned here via DNA matching to germline. Germline CDR1 TSWWSYY, CDR2 QGS. V trimming: 1 base; J trimming: 4 bases; junction bases outside the gene matches: 18. CDR3 length equals 21 residues. The CDR3 nucleotides are TGTGCTCTTGGGGAACAATCCTACCGAGTACTGGGGGATACGCGGATCGATAAACTCATCTTT. Translated, it gives CALGEQSYRVLGDTRIDKLIF.

Regarding this clone: A far bigger clonotype differs at one base, so this is likely a read error. This CDR3 is also generated by other DNA sequences in the sample. The chain recombines TRDV3 with TRDJ1, with D unresolved. Germline V gene data show CDR1 as TVYSNPD and CDR2 as GDNSRS (reference sequence). This CDR3 is built from 18 residues. CDR3 amino acids: CAFPAVVSPFPYTDKLIF. CDR3 coding DNA: TGTGCCTTCCCAGCTGTAGTTTCCCCTTTCCCGTACACCGATAAACTCATCTTC.

This clone occurred many times. This DNA's translation differs at residue 18 from TCRdb's protein, which comes from a much larger clone; a read error is likely, and the protein shown is translated from the DNA. For the V gene the call is TRDV1; the J gene has no call; the table assigns TRDD3, which was not confirmed against the DNA. Germline V gives CDR1 TSWWSYY, CDR2 QGS. The CDR3 has 20 amino acids. DNA of the CDR3: TGTGCTCTTGGGGAATCGGCCTACCTTATACTGGGGATCTACACCGATAAACCCATCTTT. Amino acid sequence: CALGESAYLILGIYTDKPIF.

On this clone: A far larger clone is just one base off, so this is likely a read error. Other DNA sequences from this sample encode an identical CDR3 as well. No J gene was assigned, while the V gene was called as TRAV38-2/DV8; whether TRDD3, the table's D call, matches the DNA was not checked. The CDR3 runs to 21 residues. The germline V gene encodes CDR1 TSESDYY and CDR2 QEAYKQQN. In DNA, the CDR3 is TGTGCTTATAGGAGCGCTCTCTTACTTTTCGCTCTGGGGGATACACAGGATAAGCTCATCTTT. Translating gives CAYRSALLLFALGDTQDKLIF.

For this clone: TCRdb assigns this DNA the protein of a much larger clone, which departs from its translation at residue 3; this likely reflects a read error, and the protein shown comes from translating the DNA. The gene calls are TRDV1 and TRDJ1, with 9 positions matching TRDD3. Here the J gene came from matching the DNA to germline, since TCRdb omits it. The V gene end was trimmed by 10 bases and the J gene end by 0 bases; junction bases not matched to a gene: 24. This CDR3 is built from 20 residues. Germline CDR1 is TSWWSYY and CDR2 is QGS. CDR3 sequence: CAHRGGGYPGILGYTDKLIF. For the CDR3, the DNA is TGTGCTCATAGAGGAGGGGGATACCCTGGGATACTGGGGTACACCGATAAACTCATCTTT.